This section outlines one T cell receptor beta chain sequence together with its context. These data belong to a study of T cell changes during pregnancy in multiple sclerosis. Only in-frame clones appear in the TCRdb table, and some are missing; sequencing was by immunoSEQ multiplex PCR. The sample has more than 65,000 clones, 90% to 95% seen once. V was pared by 3 bases and J by 5 bases, with 9 bases of the junction left unmatched. Per germline, CDR1 LGHNA and CDR2 YSLEER. This CDR3 comprises 15 residues. This sequence joins TRBV4-3 and TRBJ1-1; 7 nucleotides agree with TRBD1. The material was peripheral blood, obtained in the first trimester of pregnancy. The sequence came from a female donor with multiple sclerosis, enrolled in a pregnancy study. The CDR3, as DNA: TGCGCCAGCAGCCACCCAATACAGGGGCGAACTGAAGCTTTCTTT. It is translated as CASSHPIQGRTEAFF.